This paragraph reports one TCR beta chain. Its antigen target is currently unknown. Base-call qualities are not available, and no considerably larger clone is one nucleotide away. All of the isolated RNA was reverse transcribed with the High Capacity cDNA Reverse Transcription Kit, so expressed TCRB transcripts were sequenced. Naive, central memory and regulatory T cell samples underwent deep immunoSEQ sequencing, averaging around 3.7 million total reads per sample. Sorted cells were lysed in RLT buffer and RNA was extracted with DNase-treated RNeasy Micro or Mini kits, depending on cell number. To prevent cross-contamination, each cell subset was processed individually, whereas patient and healthy donor samples were processed jointly. TCRB sequences were amplified from cDNA with the immunoSEQ multiplex PCR, producing 87-bp fragments spanning the CDR3 region. Sequencing of the amplicons was performed on the Illumina HiSeq platform. The paper's data handling went like this. Synthetic template baselines were used to correct PCR bias computationally, reads within Hamming distance 2 were collapsed together, and singletons that could not be merged were discarded. By aligning reads against IMGT, V, D and J genes, CDR3 length, and insertions or deletions at six rearrangement sites were assigned. Within each subset, clonotype counts were normalized to sorted cell number, and only after that were true diversity and Gini coefficients computed with the tcR R package. The overlap coefficient, calculated on TCRB nucleotide sequences, was used to measure repertoire sharing. As a proxy for the pre-selection repertoire, out-of-frame TCRB sequences from naive cells were analyzed. TCRdb limited this immuneACCESS table to in-frame rearrangements with V and J called. A share of clones is missing; checked studies link under half to unresolved V genes, and the rest is unexplained. That table gives V, J and clone size, and the DNA gave D and trimming. The sample yields roughly 700,000 clones; roughly 13% were counted once. The top ten clonotypes cover 0.022% of the sample.

Each donor gave one peripheral blood draw, averaging about 100 mL, which was collected into heparinised tubes. A BD FACSAria II was used to sort naive, central memory, regulatory and stem cell-like memory CD4+ T cells with a panel that included CD45RO, CCR7, CD25, CD127, CD95 and CD27. Purity was above 95% for every sorted population. PBMCs were isolated immediately by Lymphoprep density gradient centrifugation and stained directly without culture. So that batch effects would be minimized, each experiment stained and sorted samples in pairs, pairing one healthy donor with one patient. This entry comes from a study of beta chain features in type 1 diabetes (dated by TCRdb to 2016 to 2019). The study in broad terms: No differences in mean age, gender distribution, total cell number or subset yield were found between patients and healthy donors. A total of about 100,000,000 sorted cells were examined across all samples, and RNA yield correlated strongly with the number of cells per subset. The study compared the TCRB repertoires of sorted circulating CD4+ T cell subsets in recently diagnosed type 1 diabetes patients with those in matched healthy donors. Regulatory and stem cell-like memory subsets were isolated from only 8 patients and roughly eight healthy donors, whereas naive and central memory subsets came from all 28 donors. Results and caveats for the whole study, not just this receptor: Naive, central memory and regulatory TCRB repertoires appeared more similar among patients than among healthy donors. A moderate but significant shortening of TCRB CDR3 length was observed in type 1 diabetes patients in all four CD4+ subsets. PCR might favor shorter templates, but patient and control samples were amplified and corrected together, so any skew would affect both groups equally. Fewer insertions and more nucleotide deletions at VDJ recombination sites were observed in patients with type 1 diabetes, implying thymic rearrangement abnormalities. Only small numbers of individuals were included in the HLA sub-analyses, which left unresolved whether HLA type had any influence on TCRB rearrangement. Because cDNA rather than genomic DNA was sequenced, highly expressing activated cells could have been over-represented, although no difference in activation and CD3 levels was found between groups.

Trimming removed 2 bases from V and 6 bases from J; the gene matches leave 8 bases unexplained. Via the germline V gene (reference sequence), CDR1 is SEHNR and CDR2 FQNEAQ. The CDR3, cysteine through phenylalanine, is 15 amino acids long. Just CDR3 DNA is preserved here, 45 bases in frame from base 1. This sequence uses TRBV7-9 and TRBJ2-7; TRBD1 matches 9 bases in the middle. This receptor was obtained from a young man with type 1 diabetes. Sequenced: naive CD4+ T cells from blood. The cell subset or site label on this specimen signifies: true naive CD4+ T cells. The nucleotide sequence is TGTGCCAGCAGCTTATGGGACAGGGAAGGAGGCGAGCAGTACTTC. Protein translation: CASSLWDREGGEQYF.